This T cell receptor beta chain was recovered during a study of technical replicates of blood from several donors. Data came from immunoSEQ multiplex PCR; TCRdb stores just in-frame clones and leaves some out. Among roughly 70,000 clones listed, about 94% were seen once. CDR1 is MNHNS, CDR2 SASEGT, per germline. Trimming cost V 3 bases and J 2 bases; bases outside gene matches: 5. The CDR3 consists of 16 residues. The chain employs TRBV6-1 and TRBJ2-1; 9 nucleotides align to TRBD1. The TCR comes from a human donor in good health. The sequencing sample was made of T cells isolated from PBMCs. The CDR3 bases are TGTGCCAGCAGTGATTGGACAGGGGTTCCCTACAATGAGCAGTTCTTC. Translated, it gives CASSDWTGVPYNEQFF.